The 4 T cell receptor beta chains presented below share a single source sample, sequenced in a study of CD8+CD57+ T cells in acquired aplastic anemia. An expansion of CD8+CD57+ cells by flow cytometry had been shown in patients chosen for sequencing. Profiling that covered TCR beta VDJ and CDR3 relied on genomic DNA as its template. TCRdb reprocessed the reads with MiXCR, giving one entry per CDR3 protein. The sample yields 75,000 to 80,000 distinct CDR3 sequences, 60% to 75% seen once. The sample taken for sequencing was sorted CD4+, CD8+, or CD8+CD57+ T cells (not recorded which) from PBMCs. These receptors were obtained from a human donor with aplastic anemia.

The rearrangement links TRBV29-1 to TRBJ2-3; D remains ambiguous. This CDR3 comprises 13 residues. V lost 1 base to trimming and J lost 1 base, with 6 bases between them. Germline assignment: CDR1 SQVTM and CDR2 ANQGSEA. In DNA, the CDR3 is TGCAGCGTTGAAGGAGGTGGCACAGATACGCAGTATTTT. This codes for CSVEGGGTDTQYF.

This clonotype was picked up one time. The chain is built from TRBV5-4 and TRBJ2-7; D is ambiguous. Germline CDR1 SGHNT, CDR2 YYREEE (reference sequence). The CDR3 length is 13 residues. Trimming stripped 0 bases from V and 6 bases from J, with 10 bases between. The CDR3 spells CASSLGSLGEQYF. For the CDR3, the DNA is TGTGCCAGCAGCTTGGGTAGTCTGGGCGAGCAGTACTTC.

This chain connects TRBV11-1 to TRBJ2-3, with TRBD1 matching 7 bases. The CDR3 totals 17 residues. CDR1 is SGHAT, CDR2 FQDESV, per germline (reference sequence). V shed 6 bases, J shed 2 bases, and the junction held 14 bases outside the gene matches. CDR3 coding DNA: TGTGCCAGCAGTGGGGTGACAGGGCGAGGGATCACAGATACGCAGTATTTT. It specifies CASSGVTGRGITDTQYF.

This clonotype was counted many times. The chain links TRBV12-3 or TRBV12-4 to TRBJ2-1; D may be TRBD2 (5 bases). V lost 6 bases to trimming and J lost 3 bases, with 21 bases between them. The CDR3 contains 17 residues. In nucleotides, the CDR3 is TGTGCCAGCAGACGCAACGAGATCAGAGAGGGCTACAATGAGCAGTTCTTC. As protein: CASRRNEIREGYNEQFF.